The 22 T cell receptor beta chains presented below share a single source sample, sequenced in a study of shared clonotypes between healthy human individuals. Naive CD8 cells were CD45RO-negative, positively selected for CCR7, excluding terminally differentiated effector memory CD45RA+ cells. Sequencing used immunoSEQ multiplex PCR; TCRdb keeps in-frame clones, though not all of them. Counted here are about 2,200,000 clones, more than 85% occurring once; the ten biggest clones make up 1.5% to 2%. Sequencing was carried out using naive CD8+ T cells from PBMCs. These receptors came from a young man in good health. Some clones in this sample may be carry-over from other donors' samples.

The rearrangement joins TRBV6-1 to TRBJ2-5, with TRBD1 matching over 8 bases. V shed 6 bases and J 2 bases; nucleotides not matched to a gene: 8. Germline assignment: CDR1 MNHNS and CDR2 SASEGT. This CDR3 is built from 15 residues. CDR3 coding DNA: TGTGCCAGCAGGGCCGGACAGGGAACGCAAGAGACCCAGTACTTC. As protein: CASRAGQGTQETQYF.

V and J are TRBV7-9 and TRBJ2-7, with D tentatively TRBD1 or TRBD2 (5 bases each). The germline V gene encodes CDR1 SEHNR and CDR2 FQNEAQ (reference sequence). The CDR3 has 14 residues. V shed 5 bases and J shed 3 bases, with 14 bases lying between them. The CDR3 nucleotides read TGTGCCAGCAGCGCCGTCGGGGCCTTCTACGAGCAGTACTTC. Translating gives CASSAVGAFYEQYF.

This rearrangement joins TRBV28 to TRBJ2-7; 11 bases fit TRBD1. The CDR3 is made up of 14 amino acids. J was trimmed by 6 bases and V by 2 bases; bases with no gene match: 3. CDR1 and CDR2 (germline): MDHEN, SYDVKM. The CDR3 nucleotides read TGTGCCAGCAGTTTAGTAGGGACAGGGGGCGAGCAGTACTTC. This gives the protein CASSLVGTGGEQYF.

This chain joins TRBV15 and TRBJ2-7; D remains ambiguous. Germline loops: CDR1 LNHNV, CDR2 YYDKDF (reference sequence). V dropped 1 base and J dropped 4 bases, with 11 bases sitting between them. The CDR3 spans 14 residues. The DNA of the CDR3 is TGTGCCACCAGCAGAGCTGAAGGGTCGTACGAGCAGTACTTC. It is translated as CATSRAEGSYEQYF. The variable domain in full, with the rest retrieved from reference TRBV15 and TRBJ2-7, is DAMVIQNPRYQVTQFGKPVTLSCSQTLNHNVMYWYQQKSSQAPKLLFHYYDKDFNNEADTPDNFQSRRPNTSFCFLDIRSPGLGDTAMYLCATSRAEGSYEQYFGPGTRLTVT.

The chain carries TRBV27 and TRBJ1-2; tentatively, D is TRBD1 (6 bases). CDR3 size: 13 residues. The ends were cut back, 6 bases at V and 4 bases at J, with 12 bases in the middle. CDR1 is MNHEY, CDR2 SMNVEV, per germline (reference sequence). The CDR3 protein is CASRGGSPYGYTF. In DNA form, the CDR3 reads TGTGCCAGCAGAGGGGGGTCCCCCTATGGCTACACCTTC.

Only one count was recorded for this clone. The V call is TRBV28, the J call TRBJ2-7; 8 nucleotides align to TRBD1. This CDR3 has 15 amino acids. From germline, CDR1 is MDHEN and CDR2 SYDVKM. J gave up 6 bases and V 3 bases, and 10 bases lay outside the gene matches. DNA for the CDR3: TGTGCCAGCAGTTTCCCACAGGGGGTTATTGGCGAGCAGTACTTC. Its protein product is CASSFPQGVIGEQYF.

V is TRBV28 and J is TRBJ2-3; D ambiguous. V was shortened by 5 bases and J by 2 bases, with 14 bases between the two germline ends. This CDR3 is 15 amino acids long. The germline V gene has CDR1 MDHEN and CDR2 SYDVKM. In DNA form, the CDR3 reads TGTGCCAGCAGTCTACCTATCTGGGTCACAGATACGCAGTATTTT. It codes for CASSLPIWVTDTQYF.

This rearrangement joins TRBV27 to TRBJ2-7; 10 bases map to TRBD2. Per germline, CDR1 MNHEY and CDR2 SMNVEV (reference sequence). The CDR3 loop spans 16 amino acids. With V trimmed by 2 bases and J by 3 bases, 7 bases remained unmatched. CDR3 in amino acids: CASSLPTLAGGYEQYF. The CDR3 DNA reads TGTGCCAGCAGTTTACCCACATTAGCGGGAGGCTACGAGCAGTACTTC.

This sequence joins TRBV28 and TRBJ1-5, with TRBD1 identical over 7 bases. CDR1 MDHEN and CDR2 SYDVKM come from the germline V gene. CDR3 length: 16 amino acids. Losses at the gene ends were 8 bases for V and 0 bases for J; bases not matched to a gene: 10. CDR3 region: CASAPDRRYSNQPQHF. In DNA form, the CDR3 reads TGTGCCAGCGCCCCGGACAGGCGATATAGCAATCAGCCCCAGCATTTT.

J is TRBJ2-7 and V is TRBV29-1; TRBD1 agrees at 7 bases. Trimming cost V 4 bases and J 1 base; bases outside gene matches: 4. The germline gives CDR1 SQVTM, CDR2 ANQGSEA. The CDR3 is 13 amino acids. The CDR3 DNA sequence: TGCAGCGTTGCGGACAGGTATTCCTACGAGCAGTACTTC. It is translated as CSVADRYSYEQYF.

V gene TRBV11-2 combines with J gene TRBJ2-3; TRBD2 agrees at 8 bases. Trimming removed 2 bases from V and 5 bases from J; junction bases left unmatched: 6. The CDR3 contains 15 residues. Germline values: CDR1 SGHAT, CDR2 FQNNGV. CDR3 DNA sequence: TGTGCCAGCAGCTTATTTCAAGCGGGAGAAGATACGCAGTATTTT. Encoded protein: CASSLFQAGEDTQYF.

Of note for this clone: At the DNA level, this CDR3 is encoded by other sequences in the same sample as well. The chain joins TRBV7-3 to TRBJ2-3, with D hard to call. Germline V gene lookup returns CDR1 SGHTA and CDR2 FQGTGA. The CDR3 length is 13 residues. The V end was cut by 1 base, the J end by 3 bases, with 5 bases between. Here the CDR3 reads CASSLIGTDTQYF. The CDR3 bases are TGTGCCAGCAGCTTAATCGGGACAGATACGCAGTATTTT.

This rearrangement joins TRBV7-9 to TRBJ2-7; D is uncertain. V dropped 5 bases and J dropped 2 bases, with 7 bases sitting between them. Looked up from germline, CDR1 is SEHNR and CDR2 is FQNEAQ (reference sequence). The CDR3 sequence is 12 residues long. The CDR3 protein is CASSPYTYEQYF. The CDR3 coding sequence is TGTGCCAGCAGCCCCTATACCTACGAGCAGTACTTC.

About this clone: The same CDR3 arises from other DNA sequences in this sample as well. J is TRBJ2-1 and V is TRBV30; a possible D gene is TRBD1 (6 bases). The CDR3 is 15 amino acids. V lost 0 bases and J 1 base, leaving 10 bases between the germline ends. Germline V gene sequence: CDR1 GTSNPN, CDR2 SVGIG (reference sequence). The CDR3 bases are TGTGCCTGGAGTGTACTGCAGGGGTCCTACAATGAGCAGTTCTTC. It is translated as CAWSVLQGSYNEQFF.

This chain connects TRBV4-3 to TRBJ2-1; TRBD2 matches 11 bases. J was trimmed by 4 bases and V by 0 bases; bases with no gene match: 8. In germline, CDR1 is LGHNA, CDR2 YSLEER. CDR3 length: 18 residues. In DNA form, the CDR3 reads TGCGCCAGCAGCCAAGAAACGTTACTAGCGGGAGAGTACAATGAGCAGTTCTTC. It encodes CASSQETLLAGEYNEQFF.

The chain employs TRBV14 and TRBJ1-2; 7 bases map to TRBD1. Germline V gene data show CDR1 as SGHDN and CDR2 as FVKESK. Trimming removed 1 base from V and 4 bases from J; junction bases left unmatched: 6. This CDR3 contains 15 residues. CDR3 bases: TGTGCCAGCAGCCAAGCGGGACAGAAACTCTATGGCTACACCTTC. Translation gives CASSQAGQKLYGYTF.

The V call is TRBV10-3, the J call TRBJ2-7; tentatively, D is TRBD2 (5 bases). Germline-derived CDR1 and CDR2 are ENHRY and SYGVKD. This CDR3 region has 14 residues. The V end was cut by 3 bases, the J end by 2 bases, with 11 bases between. The CDR3 region is CAISEGGGPYEQYF. Here the CDR3 DNA reads TGTGCCATCAGTGAAGGTGGCGGGCCCTACGAGCAGTACTTC.

This rearrangement joins TRBV27 to TRBJ2-1; D not resolved. The CDR3 extends over 15 amino acids. Trimming pared 4 bases from V and 5 bases from J, leaving 15 bases between. CDR1 and CDR2 (germline): MNHEY, SMNVEV (reference sequence). Here the CDR3 reads CASSSSIAGDNEQFF. CDR3 nucleotides: TGTGCCAGCAGTTCCTCAATAGCCGGTGACAATGAGCAGTTCTTC.

The CDR3 DNA sequence: TGTGCCAGCAGCTTGGCTCGGCCACTGGTGGACGAGACCCAGTACTTC. As protein: CASSLARPLVDETQYF. The chain employs TRBV5-5 and TRBJ2-5; D uncertain. Germline-derived CDR1 and CDR2 are SGHKS and YYEKEE (reference sequence). Trimming removed 0 bases from V and 5 bases from J, with 17 bases in between. The CDR3 has 16 amino acids.

V gene TRBV11-2 combines with J gene TRBJ1-2; D gene uncertain. Trimming stripped 5 bases from V and 6 bases from J, with 13 bases between. CDR1 is SGHAT and CDR2 is FQNNGV in the germline V gene. This CDR3 contains 13 residues. CDR3: CASSLALTDGYTF. The CDR3 DNA is TGTGCCAGCAGCCTAGCCCTCACAGATGGCTACACCTTC.

V gene TRBV27 combines with J gene TRBJ1-5; maybe TRBD1 (5 bases). CDR3 size: 14 residues. Trimming cost V 2 bases and J 8 bases, with 13 bases left between them. The V gene's germline CDR1 is MNHEY and CDR2 SMNVEV (reference sequence). The CDR3 region has the DNA TGTGCCAGCAGTTTAAGGCAGGGAGAAAAGCCCCAGCATTTT. Its protein is CASSLRQGEKPQHF.

The rearrangement uses TRBV29-1 and TRBJ2-7, with 7 bases fitting TRBD1. V dropped 6 bases and J dropped 0; count of bases not matched to a gene: 5. Germline V gene data show CDR1 as SQVTM and CDR2 as ANQGSEA. The CDR3 extends over 13 amino acids. CDR3 DNA sequence: TGCAGCGTAAGGGGGCAGGACTCCTACGAGCAGTACTTC. Protein product: CSVRGQDSYEQYF.